This T cell receptor beta chain was recorded in a study of shared clonotypes between healthy human individuals. Evenly divided among several immunoSEQ plates was the genomic DNA of each subset. Sequencing was performed with immunoSEQ multiplex PCR; in TCRdb, only in-frame clones are kept and a portion is missing. The table lists some 470,000 clones, 76% of them singletons. This receptor was identified in a woman in her 40s in good health. Some clones in this sample may be carry-over from other donors' samples. Sample: PBMCs.

CDR3 bases: TGTGCCAGCAGCCTACGGCCAGCGGGAGTCCGCGAGCAGTACTTC. Its protein product is CASSLRPAGVREQYF. The rearrangement links TRBV4-2 to TRBJ2-7; 8 positions match TRBD2. V was pared by 4 bases and J by 6 bases, with 11 bases of the junction left unmatched. Germline loops: CDR1 LGHNA, CDR2 YNFKEQ. The CDR3 length is 15 residues.